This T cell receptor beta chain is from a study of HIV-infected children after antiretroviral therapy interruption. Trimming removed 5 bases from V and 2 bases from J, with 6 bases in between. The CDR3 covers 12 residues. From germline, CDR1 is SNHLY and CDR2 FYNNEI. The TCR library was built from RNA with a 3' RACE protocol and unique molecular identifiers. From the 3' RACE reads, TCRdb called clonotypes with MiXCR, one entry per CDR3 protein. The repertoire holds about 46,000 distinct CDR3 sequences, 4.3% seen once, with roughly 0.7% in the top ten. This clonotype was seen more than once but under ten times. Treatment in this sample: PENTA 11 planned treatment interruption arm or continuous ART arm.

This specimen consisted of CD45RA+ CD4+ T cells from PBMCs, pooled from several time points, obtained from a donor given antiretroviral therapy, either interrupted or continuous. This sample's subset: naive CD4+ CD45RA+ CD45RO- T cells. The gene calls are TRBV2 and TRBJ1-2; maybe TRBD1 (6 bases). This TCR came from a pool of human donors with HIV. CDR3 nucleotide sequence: TGTGCCAGCAGTCAGGGGAACTATGGCTACACCTTC. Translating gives CASSQGNYGYTF.